What follows is one T cell receptor (beta chain) and its context. Original processing methods: Amplification of reference gene primers provided the estimated nucleated cell counts. This table comes from immunoSEQ multiplex PCR, and its TCRdb copy is limited to in-frame clones, with some not included. The DNA was the basis for D and trimming; V, J and clone size are from that table. Of fewer than 200,000 clones listed, more than 80% were seen once; the top ten hold approximately 0.5%. The data belong to a study of blood T cell repertoires in COVID-19. Study at large: Researchers got acute and convalescent COVID-19 samples from the United States, Italy and Spain. Sources were T cells, B-cell-depleted T cells, or PBMCs; the material itself was cDNA or gDNA.

This CDR3 comprises 16 residues. V usage is TRBV21-1 and J usage is TRBJ1-1; the table's D call of TRBD1 was not tested on the DNA. TRBV21-1 is a pseudogene segment. Sequencing was done on a sample of peripheral blood. This receptor was taken from a man aged 45-65 years with acute or convalescent COVID-19. DNA of the CDR3: TGTGCCAGCAGCATAATTCAGGGTAGGCCGTCCACTGAAGCTTTCTTT. Protein: CASSIIQGRPSTEAFF.